This T cell receptor (beta chain) was captured by sequencing in a study of shared clonotypes between healthy human individuals. Overall study results and limits: Sharing across a few donors was seen in 4% to 6.5% of naive CD4 clonotypes.

With respect to this clone: The target antigen is unknown.

A deep-level run was used for the assay. Genomic DNA of each subset was evenly split across several immunoSEQ plates. The method was immunoSEQ multiplex PCR; TCRdb's version includes in-frame clones alone and lacks a portion of them. The sample shows roughly 1.4 million clones, roughly 98.5% of them seen only once. CDR1 is SGHRS and CDR2 is YFSETQ in the germline V gene. This CDR3 has 15 residues. V lost 1 base to trimming and J lost 3 bases, with 11 bases between them. The sequence was collected from a man aged 25-45 years in good health. The chain carries TRBV5-1 and TRBJ1-5; D possibly corresponds to TRBD1 (6 bases). The sequencing input was naive CD4+ T cells sorted from blood. Subset defined: CD45RA+ positively selected. CDR3 sequence reads: CASSLTTGSNQPQHF. The CDR3 DNA sequence: TGCGCCAGCAGCTTGACGACAGGATCCAATCAGCCCCAGCATTTT.